These T cell receptor beta chains were read from a single sample in a study of early T cells in non-severe SARS-CoV-2 infection. TCRdb re-called the 5' RACE reads through MiXCR, storing one row per CDR3 protein. The sample has over 55,000 distinct CDR3 sequences, around 13% seen once. Input material: whole blood. The receptors derive from an adult who was a healthcare worker with PCR-confirmed SARS-CoV-2 infection or an uninfected control (not recorded which). CDR3s include the opening cysteine and the closing phenylalanine or tryptophan. The D gene is left open where the match is weak. A clone size is listed for some rows: how often the clone was seen (once, few, many), or a class if it is expanded.

j_call clone_size v_call d_call cdr3_nt cdr3_aa
TRBJ1-5 many TRBV12-5 . TGTGCTAGTGGTTTGGCTTCTAGCAATCAGCCCCAGCATTTT CASGLASSNQPQHF
TRBJ1-2 many TRBV9 TRBD1 TGTGCCAGCAGCGCCTCAGGGGGCGAGGCGGCTGGCTACACCTTC CASSASGGEAAGYTF
TRBJ1-6 many TRBV10-3 TRBD1 TGTGCCATTCATACAGGGGCCGGTAATTCACCCCTCCACTTT CAIHTGAGNSPLHF
TRBJ1-2 . TRBV24-1 . TGTGCCACCAGTGTCGGGAGCTATGGCTACACCTTC CATSVGSYGYTF
TRBJ1-1 many TRBV6-5 . TGTGCCAGCAGTTACAAGGTCAGCACTGAAGCTTTCTTT CASSYKVSTEAFF
TRBJ2-7 many TRBV27 TRBD1 TGTGCCAGCAGTTTCTCTAAAACCAGACAGGGGATTTCCTACGAGCAGTACTTC CASSFSKTRQGISYEQYF
TRBJ1-6 . TRBV12-3/TRBV12-4 . TGTGCCAGCAGCAAGCCGGGCCCCTATAATTCACCCCTCCACTTT CASSKPGPYNSPLHF
TRBJ2-7 . TRBV7-2 . TGTGCCAGCAGCACACCCCTGGGGGAGCAGTACTTC CASSTPLGEQYF
TRBJ2-7 . TRBV6-5 . TGTGCCAGCAGTTACCGCCCGGCAGTTGGTGGCATCGAGCAGTACTTC CASSYRPAVGGIEQYF
TRBJ2-2 many TRBV20-1 TRBD1 TGCAGCGCTAGTATCAGGACAGGGGGCTTCGGGGAGCTGTTTTTT CSASIRTGGFGELFF
TRBJ2-7 many TRBV6-1 TRBD2 TGTGCCAGCAGTGGCGGACTAGCCCACGAGCAGTACTTC CASSGGLAHEQYF
TRBJ2-1 . TRBV4-3 . TGCGCCAGCAGCCAAGTCTCCGGCGGGGTGGCCTACGATGAGCAGTTCTTC CASSQVSGGVAYDEQFF
TRBJ2-1 many TRBV19 . TGTGCCAGTAGTATAAGTCACGGAAGCTCCTACAATGAGCAGTTCTTC CASSISHGSSYNEQFF
TRBJ2-5 many TRBV12-3/TRBV12-4 . TGTGCCAGCAGTCGATCAGAGAGGGTTCTAGAGACCCAGTACTTC CASSRSERVLETQYF
TRBJ2-1 many TRBV12-3/TRBV12-4 . TGTGCCAGCAGTTCCGGGGCCTGGGAACAGTTCTTC CASSSGAWEQFF